The 4 T cell receptor beta chains in this list originate from one sample, sequenced in a study of CXCR3 chemokines and chemotherapy response in bladder cancer. TCRdb analysed the PCR reads with MiXCR anew, one entry per CDR3 protein. The data show more than 10,000 distinct CDR3 sequences, with around 12% seen just once and more than 25% held by the top ten. Sampling was conducted from a patient whose treatment included neoadjuvant chemotherapy. The receptors were gathered from a human donor with bladder cancer that did not respond to neoadjuvant chemotherapy.

This clonotype was observed many times. V and J are TRBV10-3 and TRBJ2-2; 13 nucleotides align to TRBD2. The V segment lost 11 bases and the J segment 0 bases; nucleotides outside the gene matches: 6. The CDR3 runs 16 residues. Germline loops: CDR1 ENHRY, CDR2 SYGVKD. CDR3 DNA sequence: TGTGCCTCCCGTACTAGCGGGGGGGCGAACACCGGGGAGCTGTTTTTT. This codes for CASRTSGGANTGELFF.

There are many counts of this clonotype. This chain links TRBV7-2 with TRBJ1-3; no clear D. This CDR3 spans 17 amino acids. The V end was cut by 1 base, the J end by 6 bases, with 19 bases between. Per germline, CDR1 SGHTA and CDR2 FQGNSA. The CDR3: CASSLDVSGDSENTIYF. In DNA form, the CDR3 reads TGTGCCAGCAGCTTAGACGTCAGCGGGGATTCCGAAAACACCATATATTTT.

This clonotype was picked up many times. CDR3: CASGGLRETQYF. The CDR3 nucleotides are TGTGCCAGTGGGGGACTACGAGAGACCCAGTACTTC. The gene calls are TRBV19 and TRBJ2-5, with 7 bases aligning to TRBD2. Germline-derived CDR1 and CDR2 are LNHDA and SQIVND (reference sequence). The CDR3 has 12 amino acids. V lost 8 bases and J lost 4; bases outside the gene matches: 4. Variable domain in full (rest from reference TRBV19 and TRBJ2-5): DGGITQSPKYLFRKEGQNVTLSCEQNLNHDAMYWYRQDPGQGLRLIYYSQIVNDFQKGDIAEGYSVSREKKESFPLTVTSAQKNPTAFYLCASGGLRETQYFGPGTRLLVL.

This clonotype came up a few times. The chain couples TRBV5-1 to TRBJ2-2; 8 nucleotides align to TRBD2. Germline V lookup: CDR1 SGHRS, CDR2 YFSETQ. After removal of 5 bases from V and 7 bases from J, the junction contained 4 bases not matched to a gene. CDR3 length: 13 amino acids. Here the CDR3 reads CASRAGEDGELFF. CDR3 bases: TGCGCCAGCAGAGCGGGGGAGGACGGGGAGCTGTTTTTT.